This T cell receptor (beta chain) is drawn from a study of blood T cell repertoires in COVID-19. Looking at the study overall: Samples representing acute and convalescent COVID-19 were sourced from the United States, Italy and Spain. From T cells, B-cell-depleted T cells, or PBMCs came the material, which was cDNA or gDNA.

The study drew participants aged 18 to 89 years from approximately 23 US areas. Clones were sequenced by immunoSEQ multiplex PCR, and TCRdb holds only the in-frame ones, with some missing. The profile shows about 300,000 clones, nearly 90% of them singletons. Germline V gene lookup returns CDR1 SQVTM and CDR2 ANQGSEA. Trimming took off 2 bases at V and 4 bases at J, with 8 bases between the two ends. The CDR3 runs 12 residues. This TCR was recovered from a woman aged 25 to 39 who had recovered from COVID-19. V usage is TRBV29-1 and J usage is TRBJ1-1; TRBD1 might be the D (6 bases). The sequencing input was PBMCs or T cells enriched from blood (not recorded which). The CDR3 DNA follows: TGCAGCGTTGAACAGGGGCCCACTGAAGCTTTCTTT. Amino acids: CSVEQGPTEAFF.